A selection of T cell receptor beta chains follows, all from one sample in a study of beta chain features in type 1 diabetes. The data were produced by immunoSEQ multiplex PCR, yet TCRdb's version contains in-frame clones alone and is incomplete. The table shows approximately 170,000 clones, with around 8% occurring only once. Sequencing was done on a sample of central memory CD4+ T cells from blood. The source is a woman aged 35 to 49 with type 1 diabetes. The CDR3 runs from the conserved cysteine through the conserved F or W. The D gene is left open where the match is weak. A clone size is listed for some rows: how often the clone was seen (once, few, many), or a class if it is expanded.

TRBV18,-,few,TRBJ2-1,CASSQLEGNEQFF,TGTGCCAGCTCACAGTTAGAGGGAAATGAGCAGTTCTTC
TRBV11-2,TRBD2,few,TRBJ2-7,CASSLGSSGGAYEQYF,TGTGCCAGCAGCTTAGGCTCTAGCGGGGGGGCCTACGAGCAGTACTTC
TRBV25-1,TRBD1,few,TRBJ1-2,CASSPGQGGGYGYTF,TGTGCCAGCAGTCCAGGACAGGGTGGGGGATATGGCTACACCTTC
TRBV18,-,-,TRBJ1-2,CASSPSDRRFGYTF,TGTGCCAGCTCACCATCCGACAGGCGGTTCGGCTACACCTTC
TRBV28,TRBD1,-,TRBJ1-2,CASLATGKGYGYTF,TGTGCCAGTCTCGCGACAGGGAAGGGCTATGGCTACACCTTC
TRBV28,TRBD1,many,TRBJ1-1,CASSLGAGGMAEAFF,TGTGCCAGCAGTTTAGGGGCAGGGGGCATGGCTGAAGCTTTCTTT
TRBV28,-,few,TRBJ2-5,CASSLGGGSHETQYF,TGTGCCAGCAGTTTAGGTGGAGGGAGTCACGAGACCCAGTACTTC
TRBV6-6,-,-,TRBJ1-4,CASRRDTIGEKLFF,TGTGCCAGCAGAAGGGACACCATAGGGGAAAAACTGTTTTTT
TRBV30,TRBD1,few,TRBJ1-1,CAWSVLGTGGDEAFF,TGTGCCTGGAGTGTACTTGGGACAGGGGGTGACGAAGCTTTCTTT
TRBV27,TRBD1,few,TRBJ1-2,CATTGGRGYTF,TGTGCCACCACAGGGGGCCGTGGCTACACCTTC
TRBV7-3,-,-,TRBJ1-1,CASSPSRANTEAFF,TGTGCCAGCAGCCCTTCCCGAGCGAACACTGAAGCTTTCTTT
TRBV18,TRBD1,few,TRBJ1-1,CASSPNRGETEAFF,TGTGCCAGCTCGCCTAACAGGGGAGAGACTGAAGCTTTCTTT
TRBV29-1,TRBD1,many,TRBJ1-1,CSVPPTTGDNTEAFF,TGCAGCGTCCCACCGACAACAGGGGATAACACTGAAGCTTTCTTT
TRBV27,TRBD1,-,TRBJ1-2,CASSYFSTGGAYGYTF,TGTGCCAGCAGTTACTTCTCCACAGGGGGCGCATATGGCTACACCTTC
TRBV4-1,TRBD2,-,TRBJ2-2,CASSQAGGYTGELFF,TGCGCCAGCAGCCAAGCGGGGGGTTACACCGGGGAGCTGTTTTTT
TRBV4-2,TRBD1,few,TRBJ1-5,CASSQDNGQGSQPQHF,TGTGCCAGCAGCCAAGACAACGGACAGGGCTCTCAGCCCCAGCATTTT
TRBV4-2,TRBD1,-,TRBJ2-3,CASSRDRGRTDTQYF,TGTGCCAGCAGCAGGGACAGGGGTCGGACAGATACGCAGTATTTT
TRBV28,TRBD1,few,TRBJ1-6,CASRPSRQGNSPLHF,TGTGCCAGCAGGCCTTCGAGACAGGGGAATTCACCCCTCCACTTT
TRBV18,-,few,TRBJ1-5,CASSPPESRNQPQHF,TGTGCCAGCTCACCACCGGAGTCTCGCAATCAGCCCCAGCATTTT
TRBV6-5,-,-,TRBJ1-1,CASIGDTEAFF,TGTGCCAGCATAGGGGACACTGAAGCTTTCTTT
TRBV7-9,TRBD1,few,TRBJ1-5,CASSKGQGSFNQPQHF,TGTGCCAGCAGCAAGGGACAGGGGTCGTTCAATCAGCCCCAGCATTTT
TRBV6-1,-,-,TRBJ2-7,CASIRDWSSYEQYF,TGTGCCAGCATCCGGGACTGGAGCTCCTACGAGCAGTACTTC
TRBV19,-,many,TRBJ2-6,CASSELYSGANVLTF,TGTGCCAGTAGTGAACTCTACTCTGGGGCCAACGTCCTGACTTTC
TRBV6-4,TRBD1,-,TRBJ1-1,CATGRGSATGEDRTEAFF,TGTGCCACCGGTCGTGGGTCAGCGACAGGGGAGGATAGGACTGAAGCTTTCTTT
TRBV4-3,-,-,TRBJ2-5,CASSQGPGLTQYF,TGCGCCAGCAGCCAGGGTCCGGGGTTGACCCAGTACTTC
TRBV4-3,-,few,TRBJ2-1,CASSYRWRGDEQFF,TGCGCCAGCAGCTATAGGTGGAGGGGCGATGAGCAGTTCTTC
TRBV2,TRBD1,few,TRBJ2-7,CASTENRDRSYEQYF,TGTGCCAGCACAGAAAACCGGGACAGATCCTACGAGCAGTACTTC
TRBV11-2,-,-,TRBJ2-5,CASSLEAWQETQYF,TGTGCCAGCAGCTTAGAGGCATGGCAAGAGACCCAGTACTTC
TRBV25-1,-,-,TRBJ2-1,CASSRDFDNEQFF,TGTGCCAGCAGCCGGGACTTCGACAATGAGCAGTTCTTC
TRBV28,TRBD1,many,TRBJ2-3,CASSSGQGAGDTQYF,TGTGCCAGCAGTTCGGGACAGGGGGCTGGAGATACGCAGTATTTT
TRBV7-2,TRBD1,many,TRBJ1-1,CASSPRTGRTEAFF,TGTGCCAGCAGCCCGAGGACAGGGAGAACTGAAGCTTTCTTT
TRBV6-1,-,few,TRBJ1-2,CASSLQGLGYTF,TGTGCCAGCAGTTTACAGGGTCTTGGCTACACCTTC
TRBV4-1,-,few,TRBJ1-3,CASSQVGRTIYF,TGCGCCAGCAGCCAAGTGGGCCGCACCATATATTTT
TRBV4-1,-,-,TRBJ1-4,CASSRDGQRNEKLFF,TGCGCCAGCAGTCGAGACGGACAGCGTAATGAAAAACTGTTTTTT
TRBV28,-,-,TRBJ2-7,CASSSGQSQQYF,TGTGCCAGCAGTTCCGGACAGTCCCAGCAGTACTTC
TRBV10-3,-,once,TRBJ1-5,CAISERVQPQHF,TGTGCCATCAGTGAGCGTGTTCAGCCCCAGCATTTT
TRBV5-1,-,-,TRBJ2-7,CASTIGGAREQYF,TGCGCCAGCACCATCGGGGGTGCGAGGGAGCAGTACTTC
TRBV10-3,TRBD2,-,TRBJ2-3,CAITQSGGNTQYF,TGTGCCATCACTCAGTCGGGGGGAAATACGCAGTATTTT
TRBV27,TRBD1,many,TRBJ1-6,CASSQRQGYNSPLHF,TGTGCCAGCAGTCAACGACAGGGGTATAATTCACCCCTCCACTTT
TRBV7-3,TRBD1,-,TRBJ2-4,CASSWTPTGDQYF,TGTGCCAGCAGCTGGACTCCGACAGGGGATCAGTACTTC
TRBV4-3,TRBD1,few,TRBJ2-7,CASSQDAAGGRYEQYF,TGCGCCAGCAGCCAAGACGCGGCAGGGGGTCGCTACGAGCAGTACTTC
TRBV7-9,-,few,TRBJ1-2,CASSLAGRQGRLGYTF,TGTGCCAGCAGCTTAGCGGGGCGGCAGGGTCGATTGGGCTACACCTTC
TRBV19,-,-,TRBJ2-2,CASRKEGRSGELFF,TGTGCCAGTAGAAAGGAGGGTCGGAGCGGGGAGCTGTTTTTT
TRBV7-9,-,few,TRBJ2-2,CASSFLGGRTGELFF,TGTGCCAGCAGCTTCCTGGGGGGGCGCACCGGGGAGCTGTTTTTT
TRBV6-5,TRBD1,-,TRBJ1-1,CASTDLGQGATEAFF,TGTGCCAGCACCGATTTGGGACAGGGGGCCACTGAAGCTTTCTTT
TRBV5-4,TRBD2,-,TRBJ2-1,CASSATAGGYNEQFF,TGTGCCAGCAGCGCGACAGCGGGAGGGTACAATGAGCAGTTCTTC
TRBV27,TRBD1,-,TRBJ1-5,CASSLSRDRQPQHF,TGTGCCAGCAGTTTATCCAGGGACAGGCAGCCCCAGCATTTT
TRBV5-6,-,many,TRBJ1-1,CASSLSGTEAFF,TGTGCCAGCAGCTTGTCAGGGACTGAAGCTTTCTTT
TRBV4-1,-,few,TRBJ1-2,CASSPVRGRLNHGYTF,TGCGCCAGCAGCCCGGTCAGGGGTCGATTGAATCATGGCTACACCTTC
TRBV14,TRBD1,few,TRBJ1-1,CASSLAGGNEAFF,TGTGCCAGCAGCCTTGCAGGGGGCAATGAAGCTTTCTTT
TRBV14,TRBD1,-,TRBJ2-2,CASSLQGTELTGELFF,TGTGCCAGCAGCCTACAAGGGACAGAACTCACCGGGGAGCTGTTTTTT
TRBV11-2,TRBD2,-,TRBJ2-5,CASSLVGSGGASETQYF,TGTGCCAGCAGCTTAGTGGGTAGCGGGGGGGCATCAGAGACCCAGTACTTC
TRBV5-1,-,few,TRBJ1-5,CASSSEGNQPQHF,TGCGCCAGCAGCTCAGAGGGCAATCAGCCCCAGCATTTT
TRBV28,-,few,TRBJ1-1,CASISGGLGTEAFF,TGTGCCAGCATCTCGGGGGGGCTGGGCACTGAAGCTTTCTTT
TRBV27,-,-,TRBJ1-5,CASSFAGNQPQHF,TGTGCCAGCAGTTTTGCAGGTAATCAGCCCCAGCATTTT
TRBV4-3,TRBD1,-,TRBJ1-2,CASSQGQGAYGYTF,TGCGCCAGCAGCCAAGGACAGGGGGCCTATGGCTACACCTTC
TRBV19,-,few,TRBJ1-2,CASQYRRGGGYTF,TGTGCCAGTCAGTACCGACGGGGTGGCGGCTACACCTTC
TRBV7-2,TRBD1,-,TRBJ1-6,CASRRGQGNNSPLHF,TGTGCCAGCAGACGGGGACAGGGAAATAATTCACCCCTCCACTTT
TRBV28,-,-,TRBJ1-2,CASSSPRTTFNYGYTF,TGTGCCAGCAGTTCCCCCCGGACAACCTTTAACTATGGCTACACCTTC